The 19 T cell receptor beta chains below come from one sample, sequenced in a study of cytomegalovirus exposure and HLA in healthy donors. PCR amplification relied on 60 Vbeta primers (plus 13 Jbeta primers). Generated by immunoSEQ multiplex PCR, the TCRdb table keeps only in-frame clones and is missing some. The table shows under 200,000 clones, with about 76% occurring only once. The sequenced material came from PBMCs. The receptor set was obtained from a woman in her thirties or forties in good health and CMV-seropositive.

This clone was seen only once. This chain links TRBV5-1 with TRBJ2-3; no clear D gene. The V gene lost 0 bases and the J gene lost 5 bases, with 10 bases spanning the gap. The CDR3 length is 14 residues. The germline CDR1 and CDR2 sequences are SGHRS and YFSETQ. The CDR3 DNA reads as TGCGCCAGCAGCTTGGTAGTAGCAGAAGATACGCAGTATTTT. This encodes CASSLVVAEDTQYF.

The chain combines TRBV25-1 with TRBJ2-7; TRBD1 matches at 9 bases. This CDR3 spans 16 amino acids. The V gene's germline CDR1 is MGHDK and CDR2 SYGVNS. J gave up 5 bases and V 4 bases, and 12 bases lay outside the gene matches. The CDR3 DNA follows: TGTGCCAGCAGTGGATCCGGGACAGGGAGTTTCCACGAGCAGTACTTC. It yields the protein CASSGSGTGSFHEQYF.

The V gene is TRBV7-2, the J gene TRBJ2-5, with TRBD2 matching over 9 bases. This CDR3 is built from 15 residues. The trim removed 7 bases at V and 5 bases at J, leaving 11 bases unmatched. Germline CDR1 reads SGHTA; CDR2 reads FQGNSA. Here the CDR3 reads CASNRLAGDGETQYF. The DNA for the CDR3 is TGTGCCAGCAACCGATTAGCGGGAGATGGCGAGACCCAGTACTTC.

The J gene is TRBJ1-4, the V gene TRBV6-5; 8 bases map to TRBD1. In germline, CDR1 is MNHEY, CDR2 SVGAGI. The V segment lost 0 bases and the J segment 13 bases; nucleotides outside the gene matches: 10. CDR3 length: 15 amino acids. CDR3 region: CASSYSTGVGQALFF. CDR3 bases: TGTGCCAGCAGTTACTCGACAGGGGTAGGCCAGGCACTGTTTTTT.

The chain links TRBV28 to TRBJ1-2, with 10 bases aligning to TRBD1. The CDR3 is made up of 15 amino acids. Unmatched junction bases numbered 13, after V lost 10 bases and J lost 5 bases. Germline V gene sequence: CDR1 MDHEN, CDR2 SYDVKM. The chain's CDR3 is CATITTGGEWYGYTF. The CDR3 bases are TGTGCCACCATCACGACAGGGGGCGAGTGGTATGGCTACACCTTC.

The genes are TRBV5-4 and TRBJ2-3, with D possibly matching TRBD2 (6 bases). The CDR3 spans 19 residues. The V end was cut by 4 bases, the J end by 0 bases, with 24 bases between. Germline CDR1 reads SGHNT; CDR2 reads YYREEE (reference sequence). CDR3 DNA sequence: TGTGCCAGCAGCGCCGAGGAGGGCAGGCCGTTAACTAGCACAGATACGCAGTATTTT. Its protein product is CASSAEEGRPLTSTDTQYF.

The rearrangement uses TRBV7-7 and TRBJ2-1; possible D gene TRBD2, 7 bases. The germline V gene has CDR1 SSHAT and CDR2 FNYEAQ (reference sequence). The V gene lost 5 bases and the J gene lost 1 base, with 15 bases spanning the gap. This CDR3 is 16 amino acids long. CDR3 bases: TGTGCCAGCAGCGTGGGAGGGGGGGGGTCCTACAATGAGCAGTTCTTC. It encodes CASSVGGGGSYNEQFF. Supplemented by reference TRBV7-7 and TRBJ2-1, the full variable domain reads GAGVSQSPRYKVTKRGQDVTLRCDPISSHATLYWYQQALGQGPEFLTYFNYEAQPDKSGLPSDRFSAERPEGSISTLTIQRTEQRDSAMYRCASSVGGGGSYNEQFFGPGTRLTVL.

The chain links TRBV4-3 to TRBJ1-5, with TRBD1 identical over 8 bases. Germline assignment: CDR1 LGHNA and CDR2 YSLEER. V lost 2 bases to trimming and J lost 1 base; unmatched junction nucleotides: 7. The CDR3 extends over 17 amino acids. The CDR3 loop reads CASSQSWTGRSNQPQHF. CDR3 sequence (DNA): TGCGCCAGCAGCCAATCCTGGACAGGGCGAAGCAATCAGCCCCAGCATTTT.

This sequence joins TRBV11-3 and TRBJ1-1; D is perhaps TRBD1 (6 bases). This CDR3 region has 14 residues. The V gene's germline CDR1 is SGHNT and CDR2 YENEEA. Trimming shortened V by 4 bases and J by 0 bases, and 9 bases separated the two germline ends. CDR3 coding DNA: TGTGCCAGCAGCTACCAGGGGATGAACACTGAAGCTTTCTTT. Amino acids: CASSYQGMNTEAFF.

J is TRBJ1-2 and V is TRBV28; 9 bases line up with TRBD1. CDR3 length equals 16 residues. Germline CDR1 is MDHEN and CDR2 is SYDVKM. The V gene end was trimmed by 5 bases and the J gene end by 4 bases; junction bases not matched to a gene: 11. The CDR3, as DNA: TGTGCCAGCAGTCTCCCGCGGACAGGGGTTTTCTATGGCTACACCTTC. Protein product: CASSLPRTGVFYGYTF.

This clone was found a few times. The chain couples TRBV7-9 to TRBJ2-5; D perhaps matches TRBD1 (5 bases). The ends were cut back, 5 bases at V and 1 base at J, with 11 bases in the middle. The CDR3 is 14 amino acids. The germline V gene has CDR1 SEHNR and CDR2 FQNEAQ (reference sequence). CDR3 in DNA: TGTGCCAGCAGCAACGACAGTAGCCAAGAGACCCAGTACTTC. Translation gives CASSNDSSQETQYF.

J is TRBJ1-2 and V is TRBV19; 8 bases line up with TRBD1. CDR1 and CDR2 (germline): LNHDA, SQIVND (reference sequence). The CDR3 covers 16 residues. After removal of 3 bases from V and 5 bases from J, the junction contained 11 bases not matched to a gene. Here the CDR3 reads CASSMFSAGGMYGYTF. CDR3 coding DNA: TGTGCCAGTAGTATGTTCTCCGCAGGGGGCATGTATGGCTACACCTTC.

The J gene is TRBJ2-1, the V gene TRBV5-8; 13 bases match TRBD2. This CDR3 region has 16 residues. CDR1 is SGHTS, CDR2 YDEGEE, per germline. Unmatched junction bases numbered 12, after V lost 3 bases and J lost 12 bases. The CDR3 reads CASSSGTSGTHSWQFF. CDR3 DNA sequence: TGTGCCAGCAGCTCCGGGACTAGCGGGACCCACAGCTGGCAGTTCTTC. The full variable domain, its missing parts supplied by reference TRBV5-8 and TRBJ2-1, is EAGVTQSPTHLIKTRGQQATLRCSPISGHTSVYWYQQALGLGLQFLLWYDEGEERNRGNFPPRFSGRQFPNYSSELNVNALELEDSALYLCASSSGTSGTHSWQFFGPGTRLTVL.

The rearrangement joins TRBV2 to TRBJ2-7, with D possibly TRBD1 on 6 matching bases. The CDR3 is made up of 15 amino acids. CDR1 is SNHLY, CDR2 FYNNEI, per germline. V lost 0 bases to trimming and J lost 3 bases, with 12 bases between them. This chain's CDR3 is CASSEAAQGLYEQYF. CDR3 nucleotide sequence: TGTGCCAGCAGTGAAGCGGCACAGGGCCTCTACGAGCAGTACTTC.

In its sample, this clone was seen a few times. This sequence joins TRBV2 and TRBJ2-5, with D maybe TRBD1 (6 bases). Germline V CDR1 and CDR2: SNHLY, FYNNEI. The V and J ends lost 6 bases and 1 base respectively, with 15 bases between them. This CDR3 has 15 residues. CDR3 in amino acids: CASRFQGQPQETQYF. The CDR3 DNA is TGTGCCAGCAGATTCCAAGGACAGCCCCAAGAGACCCAGTACTTC.

This rearrangement joins TRBV6-6 to TRBJ2-7, with 12 bases aligning to TRBD1. This CDR3 has 15 amino acids. Germline values: CDR1 MNHNY, CDR2 SVGAGI (reference sequence). V lost 7 bases, J lost 6 bases, and 10 bases stayed unmatched. CDR3 sequence reads: CASTYPGTGGGEQYF. In DNA, the CDR3 is TGTGCCAGCACCTACCCCGGGACAGGGGGCGGCGAGCAGTACTTC.

The chain couples TRBV6-5 to TRBJ2-7, with TRBD1 matching 7 bases. The CDR3 covers 14 residues. CDR1 is MNHEY and CDR2 is SVGAGI in the germline V gene. J lost 4 bases, V lost 4 bases, and 7 bases had no gene match. The CDR3 here is CASSFDRVMYEQYF. In nucleotides, the CDR3 is TGTGCCAGCAGTTTCGACAGGGTTATGTACGAGCAGTACTTC.

The rearrangement links TRBV19 to TRBJ2-2; D is possibly TRBD2 (5 bases). V was clipped by 5 bases and J by 7 bases, with 8 bases between them. The CDR3 spans 12 residues. From germline, CDR1 is LNHDA and CDR2 SQIVND (reference sequence). The CDR3: CASSSGNGELFF. The CDR3 nucleotides are TGTGCCAGTAGTTCCGGGAACGGGGAGCTGTTTTTT. Variable domain in full (rest from reference TRBV19 and TRBJ2-2): DGGITQSPKYLFRKEGQNVTLSCEQNLNHDAMYWYRQDPGQGLRLIYYSQIVNDFQKGDIAEGYSVSREKKESFPLTVTSAQKNPTAFYLCASSSGNGELFFGEGSRLTVL.

The CDR3: CASSLATRSPLHF. The CDR3 DNA sequence: TGTGCCAGCAGCTTAGCTACTCGGTCACCCCTCCACTTT. The chain is built from TRBV11-2 and TRBJ1-6; D remains unclear. The CDR3 extends over 13 amino acids. Germline V gene lookup returns CDR1 SGHAT and CDR2 FQNNGV. The V and J ends lost 1 base and 10 bases respectively, with 8 bases between them.